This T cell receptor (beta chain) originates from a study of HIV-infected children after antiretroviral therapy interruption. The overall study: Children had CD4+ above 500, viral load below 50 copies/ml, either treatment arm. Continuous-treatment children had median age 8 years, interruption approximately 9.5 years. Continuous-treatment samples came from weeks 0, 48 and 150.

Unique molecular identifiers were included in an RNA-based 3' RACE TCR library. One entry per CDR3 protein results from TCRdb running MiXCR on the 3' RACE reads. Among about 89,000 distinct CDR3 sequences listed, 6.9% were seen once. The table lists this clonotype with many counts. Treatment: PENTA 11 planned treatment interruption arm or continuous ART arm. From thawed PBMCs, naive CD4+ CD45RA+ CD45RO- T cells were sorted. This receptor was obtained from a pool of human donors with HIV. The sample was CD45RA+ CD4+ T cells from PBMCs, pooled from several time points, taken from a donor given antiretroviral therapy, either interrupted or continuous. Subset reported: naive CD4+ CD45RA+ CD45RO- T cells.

The CDR3 region has the DNA TGTGCCAGCAGACCCCACCAACCCGGGACAGAAGCTTTCTTT. The encoded protein is CASRPHQPGTEAFF. J is TRBJ1-1 and V is TRBV12-3 or TRBV12-4; a possible D gene is TRBD1 (6 bases). This CDR3 has 14 residues. V gave up 6 bases and J gave up 8 bases, with 19 bases separating them.